This T cell receptor (beta chain) appears in the sequencing data of a study of T cell responses to AZD1222 COVID-19 vaccine. The overall study: Some second doses came at about 4 weeks and others at about 12 weeks; these were pooled.

On this clone itself: Its target is unknown.

Regarding the study as a whole: The reported proportion of spike-specific TCRs targeting unmutated variant regions was nearly half. Only six or seven AZD1222 recipients tested seropositive at baseline. CD4 TCRs covered the whole spike, strongest at regions 160-218 and 743-854.

CDR3 length equals 16 residues. Germline V lookup: CDR1 MDHEN, CDR2 SYDVKM. V lost 5 bases and J 6 bases, leaving 19 bases between the germline ends. TCRdb's copy holds only in-frame clones and misses some; the assay was immunoSEQ multiplex PCR. Of about 100,000 clones listed, 85% to 90% are singletons. The sequenced sample was peripheral blood, obtained on day 0 of AZD1222 vaccination. The rearrangement joins TRBV28 to TRBJ1-4, with TRBD1 as a possible D gene (6 bases). This sequence originates from an adult in good health. The CDR3 nucleotides are TGTGCCAGCAGTCAAATTCAGGGGCTAGGGCATGAAAAACTGTTTTTT. Amino acids: CASSQIQGLGHEKLFF.